The entry that follows covers one TCR beta chain sequence. The table lists this clonotype with a few counts. Its antigen is currently not known. No much larger clone is present one base from it, and per-base qualities are unavailable. The method was PCR. DNA from cultured CD4+ T cells was subjected to TCR sequencing with the Oncomine TCR Beta short-read assay at the Johns Hopkins FTIC core. The QIAamp micro DNA kit was used to extract genomic DNA from the cultured CD4+ T cells. Oncomine TCR Beta libraries from cultured CD4+ T cells were pooled with unique dual indexes and sequenced on an Illumina iSeq 100. On the authors' methods: Non-productive sequences were filtered out, and CDR3s that did not start with C, did not end with F or W, or were shorter than 7 amino acids were discarded. The MANAFEST web application identified antigen-specific clonotypes by comparing peptide-stimulated wells against reference wells and other culture wells. Positive clones required FDR below 0.05, an odds ratio above 5, and productive frequency above 0.1% in at least two of three replicate wells. Cross-reactive clonotypes were defined as significantly expanded in both SARS-CoV-2 spike wells and at least one common cold coronavirus spike condition. Similarity between CDR3 sequences was evaluated in R version 3.6.1 using Levenshtein distances (stringdist) and unrooted phylogenetic trees (ape). Using fastp trimming at Q25 and MiXCR clonotype assembly, TCRdb reanalyzed the public sequencing data and kept in-frame beta chains. Under each unique CDR3 protein, matching rows form one entry showing the most common genes and DNA. V and J calls and clone size were set by TCRdb, not the authors. This sample gives 9,500 to 10,000 distinct CDR3 sequences in total; about a third of them show up just once. The top ten hold about 32% of the sample.

This entry comes from a study of vaccination and CD4 T cells after COVID-19 (dated by TCRdb to 2021 to 2024). For the study in its entirety: Six males and four females were included in the convalescent cohort, with two Hispanic individuals, seven Caucasians, two Asians and one multiracial person represented. Participants got two doses of the Pfizer-BioNTech BNT162b2 vaccine (n=8) or two doses of the Moderna mRNA-1273 vaccine (n=2). Post-COVID blood samples from convalescent patients were collected a median of 101 days after diagnosis, with a range of 35 to 161 days. Post-vaccine blood samples were obtained a median of about 77 days after the second vaccine dose, with a range of roughly 12 to 250 days. The cultures were stimulated with overlapping spike peptide pools from SARS-CoV-2 and from the common cold coronaviruses HCoV-NL63, HCoV-OC43 and HCoV-229E. In control cultures, a CEFX viral epitope pool was used as positive control, an HIV-1 Nef peptide pool was used as negative control, or no peptide was added. In roughly 11 COVID-19 convalescent patients and 4 infection-naive healthy vaccine recipients, the spike-specific CD4+ TCR repertoire before mRNA vaccination was compared with the repertoire after mRNA vaccination. In an earlier paper using these donors, memory CD4+ T cell crossreactivity between SARS-CoV-2 and common cold coronavirus spike proteins was assessed at the TCR clonotype level. Points the paper makes about the study in general: The median count of SARS-CoV-2-reactive clonotypes went up from about 23 after infection to approximately 40 after vaccination, although the change was not significant. Of the vaccine-specific clones in convalescent patients, 304 of 307, or nearly all, reacted only to SARS-CoV-2 spike and did not cross-react with common cold coronaviruses. Relatively few convalescent patients were included in the study, and early timepoints after natural infection were not analyzed. In convalescent patients, a median roughly 85% of post-vaccine SARS-CoV-2-reactive clones were detected only after vaccination, suggesting vaccine-specific priming.

Taken from the germline V gene (reference sequence), the CDR1 and CDR2 loops are LNHDA and SQIVND. Its CDR3 holds 17 amino acids, cysteine through phenylalanine. Only the CDR3 part of the read is kept: 51 bases, read in frame from the first base. V sheds 0 bases and J sheds 8 bases, leaving 22 bases between their ends. This sample's treatment or condition label indicates: approximately 9-day PBMC culture with coronavirus spike peptide pools or control peptides (ViraFEST assay). CD4+ T cells from unexposed donors were collected before the COVID-19 pandemic (2011-2018). The ViraFEST assay, used in the study, expanded antigen-specific T cells with peptide pools and then identified the expanded clonotypes through TCR sequencing. Each well held two million PBMCs cultured with approximately 10 ug/ml peptide pools in IMDM containing 5% human AB serum and 8 to 10 IU/ml IL-2. On days 3 and 7, half of the culture medium was replaced with fresh IL-2-containing medium. After more than 8 days of culture, CD4+ T cells were isolated by negative selection using the EasySep CD4+ T cell isolation kit. Unexposed donor CD4+ T cells were tested for reactivity to SARS-CoV-2 S and N and four common cold coronavirus spike pools, as cell number allowed. PBMCs were separated from whole blood using Ficoll-Paque Plus gradient centrifugation and then either used fresh or cryopreserved at -140C. Culture conditions were generally each tested in triplicate wells. The leukapheresis product for the unexposed donors was obtained through commercial purchase.

This sequence uses TRBV19 and TRBJ1-2; the D gene is perhaps TRBD1, from 6 matching bases. Sequencing used CD4+ T cells from blood, cultured in vitro. The clonotype was recovered from a human donor in good health. The sequenced DNA is TGTGCCAGTAGTATAGACCCTCGGGACAATCGCGCCGGCGGCTACACCTTC. It translates as CASSIDPRDNRAGGYTF.